Listed below are T cell receptor beta chains from one sample, sequenced in a study of T cell responses to AZD1222 COVID-19 vaccine. Profiling relied on immunoSEQ multiplex PCR, and the TCRdb table lists in-frame clones only, not all of them. The sample yields 140,000 or so clones, roughly nine tenths seen once. Specimen: peripheral blood, collected on day 0 of AZD1222 vaccination. The receptors originated from an adult in good health. Both conserved end residues are part of each CDR3. The D gene is left open where the match is weak.

d_call	cdr3_length	v_call	j_call	cdr3_aa
NA	12	TRBV30	TRBJ1-6	CAWERLFSPLHF
TRBD1	13	TRBV9	TRBJ2-7	CASSGQGAYEQYF
TRBD1	15	TRBV5-1	TRBJ1-2	CASSSQTGGNYGYTF
NA	17	TRBV7-9	TRBJ1-1	CASSSTYRATGDTEAFF
NA	16	TRBV9	TRBJ1-1	CASSVVPGGMNTEAFF
NA	13	TRBV27	TRBJ1-6	CASSFSGGSPLHF
NA	14	TRBV6-1	TRBJ1-2	CASSEAGRDYGYTF
NA	14	TRBV5-5	TRBJ1-5	CASSPSPINQPQHF
NA	13	TRBV18	TRBJ1-1	CASSERANTEAFF
TRBD1	20	TRBV5-4	TRBJ1-2	CASSGLDRGQGTHSPYGYTF
NA	17	TRBV6-6	TRBJ1-3	CASSRQFSSSSGNTIYF
TRBD2	15	TRBV6-5	TRBJ2-6	CASSSGNSGANVLTF
NA	14	TRBV5-4	TRBJ1-2	CASSFGEKPYGYTF
NA	14	TRBV6-5	TRBJ1-1	CASILLRGITEAFF
TRBD1	14	TRBV6-4	TRBJ2-3	CASRRTGLTDTQYF
NA	13	TRBV18	TRBJ2-7	CASSPPLLYEQYF
TRBD1	14	TRBV9	TRBJ1-2	CASSGTGDHYGYTF
NA	14	TRBV9	TRBJ2-2	CASSGRVDTGELFF
NA	12	TRBV6-5	TRBJ1-1	CASTRVNTEAFF
NA	13	TRBV6-5	TRBJ1-1	CASSYDVRFEAFF
NA	11	TRBV20-1	TRBJ1-1	CSAIQNTEAFF
NA	13	TRBV11-3	TRBJ2-7	CASSLGGGYEQYF
NA	13	TRBV27	TRBJ1-1	CASSYGPNTEAFF
NA	14	TRBV5-1	TRBJ1-1	CASSLAAVNTEAFF
TRBD1	14	TRBV5-6	TRBJ1-1	CASSLVGQGEKAFF
NA	11	TRBV24-1	TRBJ1-1	CATNKEGEAFF
TRBD1	18	TRBV27	TRBJ2-6	CASSLATGGGSGANVLTF
NA	15	TRBV11-2	TRBJ2-5	CASSLFGRYQETQYF
TRBD1	15	TRBV25-1	TRBJ1-2	CASSDQGARVGGYTF
NA	14	TRBV5-1	TRBJ1-6	CASSLSPGTTSLHF
NA	14	TRBV27	TRBJ1-1	CASSKQELNTEAFF
NA	14	TRBV7-8	TRBJ2-3	CASSLWDSTDTQYF
NA	14	TRBV13	TRBJ1-1	CASSEIGGRTEAFF
NA	15	TRBV6-6	TRBJ1-2	CASSYTGGTNYGYTF
NA	13	TRBV12-3/TRBV12-4	TRBJ2-2	CASTTPGYGELFF
NA	13	TRBV18	TRBJ1-6	CASSPNLDSPLHF
NA	15	TRBV5-6	TRBJ1-2	CASSLRGGANYGYTF
NA	13	TRBV19	TRBJ1-1	CASSRTGDTEAFF
TRBD1	16	TRBV9	TRBJ1-4	CASSGTGGGKEEKLFF
NA	13	TRBV7-8	TRBJ1-1	CASRGVGEDEAFF
NA	16	TRBV28	TRBJ1-5	CASSDPRIDSNQPQHF
TRBD2	15	TRBV5-1	TRBJ2-7	CASSLVAGVLGEQYF
NA	15	TRBV6-5	TRBJ1-2	CASSTNKAHRYGYTF
TRBD1	16	TRBV28	TRBJ1-4	CASSGTGEATNEKLFF
NA	15	TRBV6-1	TRBJ1-2	CASSDAGAPNYGYTF
NA	13	TRBV18	TRBJ1-1	CASSPRGGTEAFF
NA	12	TRBV12-5	TRBJ2-7	CASGLDSYEQYF
TRBD2	17	TRBV7-9	TRBJ2-5	CASSSTNALAGEETQYF
TRBD1	15	TRBV4-1	TRBJ1-4	CASSQAGTGGEKLFF
TRBD2	19	TRBV10-2	TRBJ2-2	CASIGLAGAVTLNTGELFF
NA	15	TRBV28	TRBJ1-2	CASSSPQGAAYGYTF
NA	14	TRBV27	TRBJ1-1	CASSFGGMNTEAFF
NA	15	TRBV11-2	TRBJ2-2	CASSTYAGHLGELFF
NA	12	TRBV7-2	TRBJ2-1	CASSLAPSRQFF
NA	12	TRBV5-1	TRBJ1-2	CASSPQGYGYTF
TRBD1	16	TRBV5-4	TRBJ1-2	CASSGAGTGFRTSYTF
NA	15	TRBV6-6	TRBJ2-5	CASSSSPGQQETQYF
NA	16	TRBV19	TRBJ1-5	CASSQTGRGGDQPQHF
NA	15	TRBV19	TRBJ1-1	CASSRMGARGTEAFF